This record looks at one TCR beta chain sequence and its context. Per the original data handling: Estimation of nucleated cell counts relied on the amplification of reference gene primers. The assay was immunoSEQ multiplex PCR, and TCRdb's table has in-frame clones only and misses some. That table supplies the V and J calls and clone size; D and trimming were determined from the DNA. The data hold roughly 120,000 clones, with about 86% observed a single time. The record originates from a study of blood T cell repertoires in COVID-19. Study-level information: Samples came from the United States, Italy and Spain, spanning acute and convalescent COVID-19. PBMCs, B-cell-depleted T cells, or T cells provided the cDNA or gDNA that made up the material.

Germline V gives CDR1 LGHNA, CDR2 YNFKEQ. Between the trimmed V and J ends, which lost 4 bases and 2 bases, there was a span of 13 bases. This CDR3 has 15 amino acids. Sequencing used peripheral blood. The origin of this receptor is a woman between 45 and 60 years old with active or convalescent COVID-19. The rearrangement links TRBV4-2 to TRBJ2-3; a weak D match, TRBD1 (5 bases). The CDR3 DNA sequence: TGTGCCAGCAGCCCTCAGGGCCACACCACAGATACGCAGTATTTT. Protein product: CASSPQGHTTDTQYF.